This is a list of T cell receptor beta chains from one sample in a study of PD-L1 blockade in urothelial cancer. Data came from immunoSEQ multiplex PCR; TCRdb stores just in-frame clones and leaves some out. The data hold 50,000 or so clones, with approximately 86% observed a single time. This sample comprised PBMCs, obtained around atezolizumab (anti-PD-L1) treatment. These receptors were obtained from a man aged 60 to 69 with urothelial cancer. Each CDR3 is given with its conserved first and last residue. D genes are given only for firm matches. Where a row states a size, it is once, few, many or the class of an expanded clone; other rows omit it.

j_gene,abundance,d_gene,v_gene,CDR3aa,CDR3nt
TRBJ2-6,NA,NA,TRBV2,CASSRTGVSGANVLTF,TGTGCCAGCAGTCGGACGGGGGTCTCTGGGGCCAACGTCCTGACTTTC
TRBJ1-5,NA,TRBD1,TRBV5-5,CASSLNSAGGFNQPQHF,TGTGCCAGCAGCTTGAATTCTGCAGGGGGATTTAATCAGCCCCAGCATTTT
TRBJ1-3,NA,NA,TRBV5-5,CASSFNAVGSGNTIYF,TGTGCCAGCAGCTTTAACGCCGTCGGCTCTGGAAACACCATATATTTT
TRBJ1-2,NA,TRBD1,TRBV7-9,CASSSQGGRGYGYTF,TGTGCCAGCAGCTCCCAAGGGGGCCGGGGTTATGGCTACACCTTC
TRBJ1-1,NA,TRBD1,TRBV30,CAWGGTAREAFF,TGTGCCTGGGGGGGGACAGCACGTGAAGCTTTCTTT
TRBJ2-7,once,NA,TRBV27,CASSLVRGSYEQYF,TGTGCCAGCAGTTTGGTCAGGGGATCCTACGAGCAGTACTTC
TRBJ2-2,NA,NA,TRBV7-9,CASSVTGSGTGELFF,TGTGCCAGCAGCGTCACAGGGTCGGGGACCGGGGAGCTGTTTTTT
TRBJ1-5,NA,TRBD1,TRBV5-1,CASSSVPGQGNQPQHF,TGCGCCAGCAGCTCAGTCCCGGGACAGGGAAATCAGCCCCAGCATTTT
TRBJ2-5,NA,TRBD2,TRBV10-1,CASSPNLAGGTETQYF,TGCGCCAGCAGTCCTAACCTAGCGGGAGGGACGGAGACCCAGTACTTC
TRBJ2-1,NA,TRBD2,TRBV6-5,CASRPSGGSYNEQFF,TGTGCCAGCAGGCCTAGCGGAGGCTCCTACAATGAGCAGTTCTTC
TRBJ2-3,NA,TRBD2,TRBV5-1,CASSPPSGRGADTQYF,TGCGCCAGCAGCCCCCCGAGCGGGAGGGGGGCAGATACGCAGTATTTT
TRBJ2-6,NA,TRBD1,TRBV4-2,CASSQSAAKTGPGANVLTF,TGTGCCAGCAGCCAAAGCGCAGCTAAGACAGGGCCAGGGGCCAACGTCCTGACTTTC
TRBJ1-6,once,NA,TRBV5-1,CASSLQGLNNSPLHF,TGCGCCAGCAGCCTGCAGGGGCTAAATAATTCACCCCTCCACTTT
TRBJ1-4,few,TRBD1,TRBV14,CASSKDRDDEKLFF,TGTGCCAGCAGCAAGGACAGGGATGATGAAAAACTGTTTTTT
TRBJ1-2,NA,NA,TRBV11-2,CASSLGALRGYTF,TGTGCCAGCAGCTTAGGTGCCCTCCGGGGCTACACCTTC
TRBJ2-7,once,NA,TRBV30,CACADSSYEQYF,TGTGCCTGCGCTGACAGTTCCTACGAGCAGTACTTC
TRBJ2-1,NA,NA,TRBV5-1,CASSLLSGDSYNEQFF,TGCGCCAGCAGCTTGCTTAGCGGAGACTCCTACAATGAGCAGTTCTTC
TRBJ2-1,once,NA,TRBV4-3,CASSQEGAYNEQFF,TGCGCCAGCAGCCAAGAAGGGGCGTACAATGAGCAGTTCTTC
TRBJ1-3,NA,NA,TRBV4-3,CASSQDPSGTGNTIYF,TGCGCCAGCAGCCAAGATCCCAGTGGCACTGGAAACACCATATATTTT
TRBJ1-5,NA,NA,TRBV5-4,CASSLLATDQPQHF,TGTGCCAGCAGCTTGTTGGCAACCGATCAGCCCCAGCATTTT
TRBJ2-1,once,TRBD2,TRBV7-2,CASSQSGGVYNEQFF,TGTGCCAGCAGCCAGAGCGGGGGGGTCTACAATGAGCAGTTCTTC
TRBJ2-7,once,TRBD1,TRBV7-9,CASSYPSAYDRGESYEQYF,TGTGCCAGCAGCTACCCTTCCGCTTATGACAGGGGAGAGTCCTACGAGCAGTACTTC
TRBJ2-1,NA,TRBD2,TRBV2,CASFGFGRANEQFF,TGTGCCAGCTTTGGTTTCGGGAGGGCCAATGAGCAGTTCTTC
TRBJ2-1,NA,TRBD2,TRBV27,CASRKTSGGALEQFF,TGTGCCAGCAGGAAGACTAGCGGGGGTGCCCTGGAGCAGTTCTTC
TRBJ1-1,NA,NA,TRBV2,CASSARGATEAFF,TGTGCCAGCAGCGCTCGTGGGGCGACTGAAGCTTTCTTT
TRBJ2-7,NA,TRBD1,TRBV18,CASSPVGQGQAEQYF,TGTGCCAGCTCACCGGTGGGACAGGGGCAGGCCGAGCAGTACTTC
TRBJ2-6,once,NA,TRBV11-2,CASSLAQSRANVLTF,TGTGCCAGCAGCTTGGCCCAGTCCCGGGCCAACGTCCTGACTTTC
TRBJ2-5,NA,TRBD2,TRBV4-1,CASSQRGSGIQETQYF,TGCGCCAGCAGCCAAAGAGGTAGCGGGATCCAAGAGACCCAGTACTTC
TRBJ2-7,few,NA,TRBV19,CASSTYQGNEQYF,TGTGCCAGTAGTACATATCAGGGTAACGAGCAGTACTTC
TRBJ2-6,once,TRBD1,TRBV29-1,CSVEGTVAGANVLTF,TGCAGCGTTGAGGGGACAGTCGCTGGGGCCAACGTCCTGACTTTC
TRBJ1-2,NA,NA,TRBV7-6,CASSPDSNYGYTF,TGTGCCAGCAGCCCAGATTCTAACTATGGCTACACCTTC
TRBJ2-7,NA,TRBD1,TRBV19,CASSPRQGYHEQYF,TGTGCCAGTAGTCCCCGACAGGGTTACCACGAGCAGTACTTC
TRBJ1-2,NA,TRBD1,TRBV4-3,CASSQYTGAAYGYTF,TGCGCCAGCAGCCAGTACACAGGGGCCGCCTATGGCTACACCTTC
TRBJ1-2,NA,NA,TRBV6-5,CASSYAGYGYTF,TGTGCCAGCAGTTACGCAGGGTACGGCTACACCTTC
TRBJ1-2,NA,TRBD1,TRBV29-1,CSVEDVILRQGGGYTF,TGCAGCGTTGAAGATGTCATTCTGAGACAGGGGGGAGGCTACACCTTC
TRBJ2-2,NA,NA,TRBV11-2,CASSFSGGELFF,TGTGCCAGCAGCTTTTCCGGCGGGGAGCTGTTTTTT
TRBJ2-3,NA,NA,TRBV4-3,CASSRGSDTQYF,TGCGCCAGCAGCCGAGGGTCAGATACGCAGTATTTT
TRBJ2-2,NA,NA,TRBV5-1,CASSLAGGTGELFF,TGCGCCAGCAGCTTGGCGGGTGGCACCGGGGAGCTGTTTTTT
TRBJ2-2,NA,TRBD2,TRBV19,CASSPRTSGGSNTGELFF,TGTGCCAGTAGTCCTCGGACTAGCGGGGGGTCGAACACCGGGGAGCTGTTTTTT
TRBJ1-2,NA,TRBD1,TRBV5-1,CASSNGQGRHGYTF,TGCGCCAGCAGCAACGGACAGGGGAGGCATGGCTACACCTTC
TRBJ2-1,NA,NA,TRBV6-1,CASSENYNFGNEQFF,TGTGCCAGCAGTGAAAACTATAATTTCGGGAATGAGCAGTTCTTC